This T cell receptor beta chain derives from a study of blood T cell repertoires in COVID-19. The assay was immunoSEQ multiplex PCR, and TCRdb's table has in-frame clones only and misses some. The data show around 100,000 clones, with around four fifths seen just once and around an eighth held by the top ten. Germline lookup yields CDR1 SGHRS and CDR2 YFSETQ. This CDR3 has 17 amino acids. V lost 4 bases, J lost 0 bases, and 7 bases stayed unmatched. The sample taken for sequencing was peripheral blood. The chain recombines TRBV5-1 with TRBJ2-6; TRBD1 matches at 7 bases. The clonotype was recovered from a man aged 50 to 59 with active or convalescent COVID-19. The CDR3, as DNA: TGCGCCAGCAGCCCGGGACAGCTTTCCTCTGGGGCCAACGTCCTGACTTTC. It yields the protein CASSPGQLSSGANVLTF.